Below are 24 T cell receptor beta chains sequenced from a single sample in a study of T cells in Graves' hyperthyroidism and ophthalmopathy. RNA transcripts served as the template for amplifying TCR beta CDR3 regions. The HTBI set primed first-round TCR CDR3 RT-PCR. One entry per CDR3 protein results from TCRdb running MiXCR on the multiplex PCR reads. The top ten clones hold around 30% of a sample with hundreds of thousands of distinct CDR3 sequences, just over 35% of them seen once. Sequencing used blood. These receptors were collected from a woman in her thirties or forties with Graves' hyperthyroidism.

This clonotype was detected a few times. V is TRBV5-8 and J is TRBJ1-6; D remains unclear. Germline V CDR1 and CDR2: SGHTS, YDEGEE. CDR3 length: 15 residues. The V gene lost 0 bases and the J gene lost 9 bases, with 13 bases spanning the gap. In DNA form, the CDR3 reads TGTGCCAGCAGCTTGGATTACGGACCGGGTTCACCCCTCCACTTT. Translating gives CASSLDYGPGSPLHF.

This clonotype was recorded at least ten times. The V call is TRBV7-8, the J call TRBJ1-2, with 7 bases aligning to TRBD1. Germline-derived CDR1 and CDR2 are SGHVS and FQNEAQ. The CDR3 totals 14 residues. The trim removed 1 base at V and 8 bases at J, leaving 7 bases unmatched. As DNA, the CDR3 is TGTGCCAGCAGCTTAGTAGACAGGGAGGGAGGCTACACCTTC. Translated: CASSLVDREGGYTF.

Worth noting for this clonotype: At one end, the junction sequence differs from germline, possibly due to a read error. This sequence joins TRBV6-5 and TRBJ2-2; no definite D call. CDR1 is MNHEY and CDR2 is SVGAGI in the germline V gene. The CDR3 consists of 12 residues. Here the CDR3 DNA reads TGTGCCAGCAGTTTGAGCACCGAGGAGCTGTTTTTT. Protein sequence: CASSLSTEELFF.

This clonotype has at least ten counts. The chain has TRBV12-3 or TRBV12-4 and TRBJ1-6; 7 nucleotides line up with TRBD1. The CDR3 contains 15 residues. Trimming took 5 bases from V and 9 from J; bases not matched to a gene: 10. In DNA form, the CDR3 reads TGTGCCAGCAGTAGACTTGACAGGGAGGTTTCACCCCTCCACTTT. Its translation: CASSRLDREVSPLHF.

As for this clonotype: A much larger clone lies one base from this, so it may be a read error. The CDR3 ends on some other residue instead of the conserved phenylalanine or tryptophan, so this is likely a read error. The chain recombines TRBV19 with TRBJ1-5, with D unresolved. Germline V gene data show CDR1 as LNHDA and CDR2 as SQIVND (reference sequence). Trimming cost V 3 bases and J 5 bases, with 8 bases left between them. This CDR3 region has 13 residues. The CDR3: CASSMTPHQPQHL. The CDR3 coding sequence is TGTGCCAGTAGTATGACCCCGCATCAGCCCCAGCATCTT.

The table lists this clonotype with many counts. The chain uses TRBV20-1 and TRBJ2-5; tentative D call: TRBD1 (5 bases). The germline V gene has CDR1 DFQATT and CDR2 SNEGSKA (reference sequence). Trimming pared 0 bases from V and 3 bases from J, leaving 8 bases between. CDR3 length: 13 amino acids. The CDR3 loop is CSARDPGKETQYF. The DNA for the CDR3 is TGCAGTGCTAGAGATCCAGGGAAAGAGACCCAGTACTTC.

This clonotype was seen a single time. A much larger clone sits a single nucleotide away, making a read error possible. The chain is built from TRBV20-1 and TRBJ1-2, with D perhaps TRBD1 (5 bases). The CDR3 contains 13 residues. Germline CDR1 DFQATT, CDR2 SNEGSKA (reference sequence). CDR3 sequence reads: CSARAQGTYGYAF. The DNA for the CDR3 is TGCAGTGCTAGAGCGCAGGGCACCTATGGCTACGCCTTC.

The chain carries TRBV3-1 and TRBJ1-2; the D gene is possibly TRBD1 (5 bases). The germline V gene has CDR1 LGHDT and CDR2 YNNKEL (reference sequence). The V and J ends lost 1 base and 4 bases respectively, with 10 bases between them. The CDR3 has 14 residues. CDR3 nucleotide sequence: TGTGCCAGCAGCCAAGTTAATCAGGGCTATGGCTACACCTTC. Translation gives CASSQVNQGYGYTF.

CDR3 sequence: CAISGLAGEVNTQYF. In DNA form, the CDR3 reads TGTGCCATCTCCGGACTAGCGGGGGAAGTGAATACGCAGTATTTT. The J gene is TRBJ2-3, the V gene TRBV10-3; 13 bases agree with TRBD2. Unmatched junction bases numbered 9, after V lost 8 bases and J lost 7 bases. The germline gives CDR1 ENHRY, CDR2 SYGVKD. This CDR3 has 15 residues.

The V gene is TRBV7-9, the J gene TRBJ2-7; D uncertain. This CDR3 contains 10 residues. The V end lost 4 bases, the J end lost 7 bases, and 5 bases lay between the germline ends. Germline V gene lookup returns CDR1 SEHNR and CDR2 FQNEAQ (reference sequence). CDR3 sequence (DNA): TGTGCCAGCAGCTGGGGTGAGCAGTACTTC. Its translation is CASSWGEQYF.

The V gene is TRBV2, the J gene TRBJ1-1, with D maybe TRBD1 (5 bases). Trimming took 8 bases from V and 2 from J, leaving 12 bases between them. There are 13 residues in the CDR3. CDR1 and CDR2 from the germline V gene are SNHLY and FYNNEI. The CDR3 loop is CASSGVVNTEAFF. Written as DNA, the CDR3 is TGTGCCAGCTCGGGGGTTGTCAACACTGAAGCTTTCTTT.

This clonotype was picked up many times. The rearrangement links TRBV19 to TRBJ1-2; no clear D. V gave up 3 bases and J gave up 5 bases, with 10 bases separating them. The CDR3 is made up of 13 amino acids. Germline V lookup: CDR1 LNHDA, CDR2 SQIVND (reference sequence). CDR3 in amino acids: CASSMSPGYGYTF. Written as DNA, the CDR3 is TGTGCCAGTAGTATGTCACCCGGATATGGCTACACCTTC.

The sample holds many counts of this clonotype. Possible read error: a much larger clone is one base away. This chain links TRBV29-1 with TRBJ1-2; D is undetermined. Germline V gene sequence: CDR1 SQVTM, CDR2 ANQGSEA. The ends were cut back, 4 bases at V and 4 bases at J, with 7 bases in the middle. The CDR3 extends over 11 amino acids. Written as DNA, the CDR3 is TGCAGCGTTGGGTCCGGCTATGGCTACACCTTC. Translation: CSVGSGYGYTF.

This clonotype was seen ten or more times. CDR3 bases: TGTGCCAGCAGCTTAGAAGGGGGTTCGGGAAACACCATATATTTT. Its translation is CASSLEGGSGNTIYF. The chain couples TRBV7-2 to TRBJ1-3, with a tentative D call TRBD1 (6 bases). Trimming stripped 1 base from V and 4 bases from J, with 11 bases between. This CDR3 region has 15 residues. Germline lookup yields CDR1 SGHTA and CDR2 FQGNSA.

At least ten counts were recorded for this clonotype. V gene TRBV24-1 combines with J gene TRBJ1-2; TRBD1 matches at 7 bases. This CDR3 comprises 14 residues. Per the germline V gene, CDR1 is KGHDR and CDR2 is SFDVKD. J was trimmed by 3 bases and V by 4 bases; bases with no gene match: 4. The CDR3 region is CATSEGQGDYGYTF. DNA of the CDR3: TGTGCCACCAGTGAGGGGCAGGGGGACTATGGCTACACCTTC.

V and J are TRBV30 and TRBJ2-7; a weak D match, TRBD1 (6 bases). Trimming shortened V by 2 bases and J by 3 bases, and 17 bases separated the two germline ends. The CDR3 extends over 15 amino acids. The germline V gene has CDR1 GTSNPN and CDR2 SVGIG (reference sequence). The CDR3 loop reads CAWSHLAGTNYEQYF. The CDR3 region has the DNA TGTGCCTGGAGTCATCTAGCCGGGACAAACTACGAGCAGTACTTC.

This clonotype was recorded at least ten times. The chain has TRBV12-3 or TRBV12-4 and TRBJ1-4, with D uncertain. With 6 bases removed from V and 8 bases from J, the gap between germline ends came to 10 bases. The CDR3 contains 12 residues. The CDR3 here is CASRGVREKLFF. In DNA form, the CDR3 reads TGTGCCAGCAGGGGAGTACGGGAAAAACTGTTTTTT.

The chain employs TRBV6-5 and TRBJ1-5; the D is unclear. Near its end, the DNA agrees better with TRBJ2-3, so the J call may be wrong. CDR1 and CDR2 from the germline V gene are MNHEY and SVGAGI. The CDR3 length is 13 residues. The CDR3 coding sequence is TGTGCCAGCAGTCCTCCTAGGTTACAGCCCCAGTATTTT. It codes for CASSPPRLQPQYF.

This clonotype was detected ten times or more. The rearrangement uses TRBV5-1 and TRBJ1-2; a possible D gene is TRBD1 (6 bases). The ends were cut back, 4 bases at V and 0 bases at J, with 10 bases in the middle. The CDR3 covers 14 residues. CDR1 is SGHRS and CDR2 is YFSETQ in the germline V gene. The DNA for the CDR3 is TGCGCCAGCAGCCAGGGACAAACTAACTATGGCTACACCTTC. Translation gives CASSQGQTNYGYTF.

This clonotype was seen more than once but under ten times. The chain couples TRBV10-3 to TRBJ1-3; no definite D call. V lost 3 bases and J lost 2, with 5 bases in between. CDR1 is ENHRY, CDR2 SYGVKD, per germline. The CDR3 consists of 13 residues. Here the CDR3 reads CAISEVTGNTIYF. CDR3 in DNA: TGTGCCATCAGTGAAGTAACTGGAAACACCATATATTTT.

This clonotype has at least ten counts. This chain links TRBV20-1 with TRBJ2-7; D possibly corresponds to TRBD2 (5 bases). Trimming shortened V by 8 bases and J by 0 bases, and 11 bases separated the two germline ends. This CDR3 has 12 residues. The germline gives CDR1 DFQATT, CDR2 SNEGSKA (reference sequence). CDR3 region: CSLIGSSYEQYF. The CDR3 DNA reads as TGCAGTCTTATAGGGAGCTCCTACGAGCAGTACTTC.

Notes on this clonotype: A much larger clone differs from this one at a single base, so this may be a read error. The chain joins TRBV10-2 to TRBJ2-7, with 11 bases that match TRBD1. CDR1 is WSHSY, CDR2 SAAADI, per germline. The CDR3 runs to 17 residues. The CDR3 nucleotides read TGCGCCGGCAGTGAGTCGTTAGGGACAGGGGGCTCCTACGAGCAGTACTTC. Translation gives CAGSESLGTGGSYEQYF.

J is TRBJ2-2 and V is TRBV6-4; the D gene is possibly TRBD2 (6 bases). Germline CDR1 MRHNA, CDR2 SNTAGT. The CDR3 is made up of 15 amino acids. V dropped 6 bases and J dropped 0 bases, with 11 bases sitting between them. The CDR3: CASRAGGTNTGELFF. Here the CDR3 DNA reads TGTGCCAGCAGAGCCGGCGGGACGAACACCGGGGAGCTGTTTTTT.

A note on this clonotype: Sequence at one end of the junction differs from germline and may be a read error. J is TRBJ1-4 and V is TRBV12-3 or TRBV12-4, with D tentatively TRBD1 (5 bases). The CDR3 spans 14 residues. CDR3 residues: CAGSRDRGNEKLFF. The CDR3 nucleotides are TGTGCCGGCAGCCGGGACCGCGGAAATGAAAAACTGTTTTTT.